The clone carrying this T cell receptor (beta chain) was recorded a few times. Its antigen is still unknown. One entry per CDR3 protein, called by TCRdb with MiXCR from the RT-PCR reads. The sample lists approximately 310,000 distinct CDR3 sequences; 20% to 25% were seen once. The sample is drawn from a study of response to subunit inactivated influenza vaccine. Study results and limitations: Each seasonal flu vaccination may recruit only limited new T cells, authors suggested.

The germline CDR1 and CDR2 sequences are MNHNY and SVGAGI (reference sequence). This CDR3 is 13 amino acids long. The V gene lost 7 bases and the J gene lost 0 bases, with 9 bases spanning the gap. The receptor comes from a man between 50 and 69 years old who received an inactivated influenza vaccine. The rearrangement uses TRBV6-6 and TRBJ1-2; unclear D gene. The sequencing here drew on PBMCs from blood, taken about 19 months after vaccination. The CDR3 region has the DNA TGTGCCAGCACCCCAGTCTCTAACTATGGCTACACCTTC. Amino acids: CASTPVSNYGYTF.